This section outlines one T cell receptor (beta chain) sequence together with its context. These data belong to a study of T cell changes during pregnancy in multiple sclerosis. Libraries were prepared by immunoSEQ multiplex PCR; TCRdb keeps only in-frame clonotypes and omits some of them. The table includes tens of thousands of clones, around 93% detected once. The CDR3 has 15 residues. Trimming cost V 3 bases and J 6 bases; bases outside gene matches: 5. CDR1 SGHTA and CDR2 FQGTGA come from the germline V gene. This TCR came from a female donor with multiple sclerosis, enrolled in a pregnancy study. This chain joins TRBV7-3 and TRBJ1-4; 9 nucleotides align to TRBD1. This sample comprised CD8+ T cells from peripheral blood mononuclear cells, obtained in the second trimester of pregnancy. The CDR3 bases are TGTGCCAGCAGCTTCCACAGGGGGCGAGATGAAAAACTGTTTTTT. Translated, it gives CASSFHRGRDEKLFF.